Listed below are T cell receptor beta chains from one sample, sequenced in a study of blood T cell repertoires in COVID-19. Clones were sequenced by immunoSEQ multiplex PCR, and TCRdb holds only the in-frame ones, with some missing. This sample has about 320,000 clones, with 90% found just once. Sequenced input: PBMCs or T cells enriched from blood (not recorded which). These receptors originate from a woman in her twenties or thirties who had been exposed to COVID-19. CDR3s include the opening cysteine and the closing phenylalanine or tryptophan. Fields, in order: V gene, clone size, D gene, J gene, CDR3 DNA, CDR3 protein. D genes are given only for firm matches. The listing skips clone size in some rows; elsewhere it reads once, few, many or a size class.

V: TRBV19
size: .
D: TRBD1
J: TRBJ1-2
DNA: TGTGCCAGTAGTATGACAGGGAGTAACTATGGCTACACCTTC
CDR3: CASSMTGSNYGYTF

V: TRBV9
size: .
D: TRBD1
J: TRBJ1-2
DNA: TGTGCCAGCAGCCGAACACCGGGACAGGACTATGGCTACACCTTC
CDR3: CASSRTPGQDYGYTF

V: TRBV19
size: .
D: .
J: TRBJ1-1
DNA: TGTGCCAGTAGTCCCCAGGAGACAGGGAACACTGAAGCTTTCTTT
CDR3: CASSPQETGNTEAFF

V: TRBV12-3/TRBV12-4
size: .
D: .
J: TRBJ2-3
DNA: TGTGCCACCGGGTGGAGGTACACAGATACGCAGTATTTT
CDR3: CATGWRYTDTQYF

V: TRBV6-5
size: few
D: TRBD2
J: TRBJ2-7
DNA: TGTGCCAGCAGTCGTGATTCCCGGGGGGGAGACGAGCAGTACTTC
CDR3: CASSRDSRGGDEQYF

V: TRBV4-1
size: once
D: .
J: TRBJ1-3
DNA: TGCGCCAGCAGCCCTGCTGGAGGAGGAAACACCATATATTTT
CDR3: CASSPAGGGNTIYF

V: TRBV5-6
size: .
D: .
J: TRBJ2-2
DNA: TGTGCCAGCAGCTTGGCCCGGGGGAAGGATTGGACCGGGGAGCTGTTTTTT
CDR3: CASSLARGKDWTGELFF

V: TRBV25-1
size: .
D: .
J: TRBJ2-6
DNA: TGTGCCAGCAGTGAACAGGGCCGGGGGGCCAACGTCCTGACTTTC
CDR3: CASSEQGRGANVLTF

V: TRBV4-1
size: .
D: .
J: TRBJ2-2
DNA: TGCGCCAGCAGCCCACAGGGGAACACCGGGGAGCTGTTTTTT
CDR3: CASSPQGNTGELFF

V: TRBV7-9
size: .
D: TRBD1
J: TRBJ1-4
DNA: TGTGCCAGCAGCGAGGGGACAGGGGGTGGTGAAAAACTGTTTTTT
CDR3: CASSEGTGGGEKLFF

V: TRBV6-2/TRBV6-3
size: .
D: .
J: TRBJ2-5
DNA: TGTGCCAGCAGTCACCTCTCGACTGGCACAGAGACCCAGTACTTC
CDR3: CASSHLSTGTETQYF

V: TRBV9
size: once
D: TRBD1
J: TRBJ2-4
DNA: TGTGCCAGCAGCGTAGCTCTGCAGGGGGACAAAAACATTCAGTACTTC
CDR3: CASSVALQGDKNIQYF

V: TRBV6-1
size: .
D: .
J: TRBJ2-7
DNA: TGTGCCAGCAGTGACCCTTACGAGCAGTACTTC
CDR3: CASSDPYEQYF

V: TRBV7-2
size: once
D: .
J: TRBJ1-1
DNA: TGTGCCAGCAGCTTCGGGACACCACCCGAAGCTTTCTTT
CDR3: CASSFGTPPEAFF

V: TRBV29-1
size: once
D: TRBD2
J: TRBJ2-3
DNA: TGCAGCATCGGGACTAGCTACCGGACAGATACGCAGTATTTT
CDR3: CSIGTSYRTDTQYF

V: TRBV10-3
size: .
D: .
J: TRBJ1-1
DNA: TGTGCCATCAGTGAGTCCGACATACCTACACGGATGAACACTGAAGCTTTCTTT
CDR3: CAISESDIPTRMNTEAFF